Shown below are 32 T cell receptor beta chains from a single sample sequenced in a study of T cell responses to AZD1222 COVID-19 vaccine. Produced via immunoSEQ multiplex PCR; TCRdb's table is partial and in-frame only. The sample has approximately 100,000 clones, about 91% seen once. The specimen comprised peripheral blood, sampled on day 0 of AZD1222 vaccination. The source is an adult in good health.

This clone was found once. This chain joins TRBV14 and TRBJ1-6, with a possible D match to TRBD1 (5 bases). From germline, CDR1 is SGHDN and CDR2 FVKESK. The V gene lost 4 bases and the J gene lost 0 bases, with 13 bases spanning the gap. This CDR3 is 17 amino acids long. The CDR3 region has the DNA TGTGCCAGCAGCCCCCAGCAGGGTAGCTCCTATAATTCACCCCTCCACTTT. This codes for CASSPQQGSSYNSPLHF.

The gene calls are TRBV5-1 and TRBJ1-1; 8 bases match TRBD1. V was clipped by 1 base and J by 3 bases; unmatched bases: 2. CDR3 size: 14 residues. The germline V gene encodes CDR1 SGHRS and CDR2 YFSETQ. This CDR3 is CASSLTQGDTEAFF. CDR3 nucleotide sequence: TGCGCCAGCAGCTTGACACAGGGGGACACTGAAGCTTTCTTT.

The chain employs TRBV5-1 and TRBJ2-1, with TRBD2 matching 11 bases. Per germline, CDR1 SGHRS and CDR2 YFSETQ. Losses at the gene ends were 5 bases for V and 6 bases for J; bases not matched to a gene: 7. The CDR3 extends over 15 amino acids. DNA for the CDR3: TGCGCCAGCAGTCAGGTCACTAGCGGGAGCAATGAGCAGTTCTTC. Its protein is CASSQVTSGSNEQFF.

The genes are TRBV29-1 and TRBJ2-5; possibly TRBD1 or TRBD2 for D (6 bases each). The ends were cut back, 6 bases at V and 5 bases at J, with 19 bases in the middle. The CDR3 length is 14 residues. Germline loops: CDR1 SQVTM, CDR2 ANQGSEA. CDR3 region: CSVTYTGRWETQYF. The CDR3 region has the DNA TGCAGCGTCACGTACACAGGGAGGTGGGAGACCCAGTACTTC. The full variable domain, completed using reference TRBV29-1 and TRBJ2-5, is SAVISQKPSRDICQRGTSLTIQCQVDSQVTMMFWYRQQPGQSLTLIATANQGSEATYESGFVIDKFPISRPNLTFSTLTVSNMSPEDSSIYLCSVTYTGRWETQYFGPGTRLLVL.

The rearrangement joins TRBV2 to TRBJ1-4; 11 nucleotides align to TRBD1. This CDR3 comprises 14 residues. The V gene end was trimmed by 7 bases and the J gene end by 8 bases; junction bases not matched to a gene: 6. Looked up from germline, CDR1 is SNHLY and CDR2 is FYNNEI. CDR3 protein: CASKGTGGTEKLFF. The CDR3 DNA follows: TGTGCCAGCAAGGGGACAGGGGGAACGGAAAAACTGTTTTTT.

The CDR3 sequence: CASSSDRGNTGELFF. The CDR3 nucleotides read TGTGCCAGCAGTTCAGACAGGGGGAACACCGGGGAGCTGTTTTTT. The chain joins TRBV7-9 to TRBJ2-2; 8 bases map to TRBD1. Germline CDR1 is SEHNR and CDR2 is FQNEAQ (reference sequence). The V segment lost 6 bases and the J segment 1 base; nucleotides outside the gene matches: 4. This CDR3 region has 15 residues.

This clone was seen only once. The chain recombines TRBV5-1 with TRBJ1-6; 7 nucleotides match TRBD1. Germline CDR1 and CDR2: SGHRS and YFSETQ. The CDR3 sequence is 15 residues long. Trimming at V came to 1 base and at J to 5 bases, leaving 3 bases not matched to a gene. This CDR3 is CASSLRGQNNSPLHF. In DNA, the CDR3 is TGCGCCAGCAGCTTGAGGGGACAGAATAATTCACCCCTCCACTTT.

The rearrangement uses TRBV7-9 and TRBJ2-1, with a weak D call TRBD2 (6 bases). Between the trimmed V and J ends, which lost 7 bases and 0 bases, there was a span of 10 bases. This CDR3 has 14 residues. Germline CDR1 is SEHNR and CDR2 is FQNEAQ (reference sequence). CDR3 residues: CASNGLSSYNEQFF. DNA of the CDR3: TGTGCCAGCAACGGACTATCCTCCTACAATGAGCAGTTCTTC.

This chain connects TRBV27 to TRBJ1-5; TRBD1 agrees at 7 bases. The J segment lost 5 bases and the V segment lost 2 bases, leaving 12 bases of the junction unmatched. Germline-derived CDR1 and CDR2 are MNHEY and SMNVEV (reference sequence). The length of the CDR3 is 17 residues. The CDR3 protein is CASSLGAPGQLYQPQHF. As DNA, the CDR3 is TGTGCCAGCAGTTTAGGGGCCCCGGGACAGTTATATCAGCCCCAGCATTTT.

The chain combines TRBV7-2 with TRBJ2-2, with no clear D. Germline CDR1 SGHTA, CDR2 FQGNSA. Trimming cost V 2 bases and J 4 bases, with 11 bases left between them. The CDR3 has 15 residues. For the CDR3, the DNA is TGTGCCAGCAGCTTACCAGAGACAATCACCGGGGAGCTGTTTTTT. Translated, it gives CASSLPETITGELFF.

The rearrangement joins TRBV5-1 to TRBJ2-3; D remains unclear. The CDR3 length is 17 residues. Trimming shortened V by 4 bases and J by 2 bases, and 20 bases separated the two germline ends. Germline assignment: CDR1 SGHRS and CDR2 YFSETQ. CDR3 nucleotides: TGCGCCAGCAGCCCGCCTTCCGACTCCTGGGTCACAGATACGCAGTATTTT. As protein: CASSPPSDSWVTDTQYF.

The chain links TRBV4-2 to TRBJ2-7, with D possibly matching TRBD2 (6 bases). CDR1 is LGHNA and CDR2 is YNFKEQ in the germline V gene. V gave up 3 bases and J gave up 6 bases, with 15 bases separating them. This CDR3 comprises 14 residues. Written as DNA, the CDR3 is TGTGCCAGCAGCCAGGGGACTGATCCATCCGAGCAGTACTTC. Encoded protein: CASSQGTDPSEQYF.

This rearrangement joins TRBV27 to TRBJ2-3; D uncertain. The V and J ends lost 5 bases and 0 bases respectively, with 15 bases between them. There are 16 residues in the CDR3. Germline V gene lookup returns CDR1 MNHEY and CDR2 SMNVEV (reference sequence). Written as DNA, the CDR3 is TGTGCCAGCAGTCAGACCTTAGCCTCTAGCACAGATACGCAGTATTTT. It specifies CASSQTLASSTDTQYF.

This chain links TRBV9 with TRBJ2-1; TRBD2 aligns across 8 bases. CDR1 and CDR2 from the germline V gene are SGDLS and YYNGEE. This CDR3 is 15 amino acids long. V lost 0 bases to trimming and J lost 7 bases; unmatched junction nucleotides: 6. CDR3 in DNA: TGTGCCAGCAGCGTAGGACTAGCGAGGAGGAATGAGCAGTTCTTC. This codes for CASSVGLARRNEQFF.

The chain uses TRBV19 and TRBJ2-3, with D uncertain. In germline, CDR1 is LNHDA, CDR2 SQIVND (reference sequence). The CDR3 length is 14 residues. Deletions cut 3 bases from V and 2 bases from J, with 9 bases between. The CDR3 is CASSIASTTDTQYF. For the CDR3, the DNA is TGTGCCAGTAGTATTGCGAGTACCACAGATACGCAGTATTTT.

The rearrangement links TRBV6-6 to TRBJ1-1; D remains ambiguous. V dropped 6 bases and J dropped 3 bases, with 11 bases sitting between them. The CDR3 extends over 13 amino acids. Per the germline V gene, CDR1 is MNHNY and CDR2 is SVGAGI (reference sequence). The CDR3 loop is CASSTDGDTEAFF. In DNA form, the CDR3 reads TGTGCCAGCAGCACGGACGGCGACACTGAAGCTTTCTTT.

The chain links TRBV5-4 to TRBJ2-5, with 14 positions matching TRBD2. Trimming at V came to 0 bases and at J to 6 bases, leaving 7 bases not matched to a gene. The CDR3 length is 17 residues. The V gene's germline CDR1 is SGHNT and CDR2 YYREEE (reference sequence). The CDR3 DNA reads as TGTGCCAGCAGCTTGGGCCCGGGGACTAGCGGGAGAAAGACCCAGTACTTC. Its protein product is CASSLGPGTSGRKTQYF.

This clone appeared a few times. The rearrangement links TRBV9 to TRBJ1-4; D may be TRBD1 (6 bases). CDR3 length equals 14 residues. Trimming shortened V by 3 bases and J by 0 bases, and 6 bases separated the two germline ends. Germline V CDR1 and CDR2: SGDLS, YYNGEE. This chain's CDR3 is CASSGTATNEKLFF. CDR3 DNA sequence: TGTGCCAGCAGCGGGACAGCAACTAATGAAAAACTGTTTTTT.

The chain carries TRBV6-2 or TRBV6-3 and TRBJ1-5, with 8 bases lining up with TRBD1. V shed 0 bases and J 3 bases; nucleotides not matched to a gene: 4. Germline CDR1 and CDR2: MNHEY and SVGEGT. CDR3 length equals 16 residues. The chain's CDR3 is CASSYSRTGNNQPQHF. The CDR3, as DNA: TGTGCCAGCAGTTACTCGAGGACAGGGAACAATCAGCCCCAGCATTTT.

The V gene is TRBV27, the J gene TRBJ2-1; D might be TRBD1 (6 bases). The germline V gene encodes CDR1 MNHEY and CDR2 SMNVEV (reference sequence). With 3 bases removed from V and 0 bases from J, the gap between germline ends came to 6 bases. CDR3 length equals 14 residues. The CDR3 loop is CASSFRGSYNEQFF. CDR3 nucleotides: TGTGCCAGCAGTTTCAGGGGCTCCTACAATGAGCAGTTCTTC.

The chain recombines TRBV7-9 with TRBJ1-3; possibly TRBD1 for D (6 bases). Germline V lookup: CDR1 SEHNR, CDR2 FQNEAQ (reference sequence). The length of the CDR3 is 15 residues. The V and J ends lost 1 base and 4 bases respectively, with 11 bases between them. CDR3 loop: CASSLDRDAGNTIYF. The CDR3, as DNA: TGTGCCAGCAGCTTAGACAGGGATGCGGGAAACACCATATATTTT. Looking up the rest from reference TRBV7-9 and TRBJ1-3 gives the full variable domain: DTGVSQNPRHKITKRGQNVTFRCDPISEHNRLYWYRQTLGQGPEFLTYFQNEAQLEKSRLLSDRFSAERPKGSFSTLEIQRTEQGDSAMYLCASSLDRDAGNTIYFGEGSWLTVV.

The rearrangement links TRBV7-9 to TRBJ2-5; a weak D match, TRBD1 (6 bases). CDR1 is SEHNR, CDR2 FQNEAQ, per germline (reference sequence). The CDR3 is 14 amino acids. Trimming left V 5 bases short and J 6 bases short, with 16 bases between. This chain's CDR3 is CASSPRGQGQTQYF. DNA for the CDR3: TGTGCCAGCAGCCCCCGAGGGCAGGGGCAGACCCAGTACTTC. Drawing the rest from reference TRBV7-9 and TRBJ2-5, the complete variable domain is DTGVSQNPRHKITKRGQNVTFRCDPISEHNRLYWYRQTLGQGPEFLTYFQNEAQLEKSRLLSDRFSAERPKGSFSTLEIQRTEQGDSAMYLCASSPRGQGQTQYFGPGTRLLVL.

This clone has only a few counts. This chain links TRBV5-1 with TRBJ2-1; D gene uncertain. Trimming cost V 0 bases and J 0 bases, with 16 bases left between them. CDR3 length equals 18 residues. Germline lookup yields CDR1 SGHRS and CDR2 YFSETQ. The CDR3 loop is CASSLAVRYGISYNEQFF. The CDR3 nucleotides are TGCGCCAGCAGCTTGGCCGTTAGGTATGGTATCTCCTACAATGAGCAGTTCTTC.

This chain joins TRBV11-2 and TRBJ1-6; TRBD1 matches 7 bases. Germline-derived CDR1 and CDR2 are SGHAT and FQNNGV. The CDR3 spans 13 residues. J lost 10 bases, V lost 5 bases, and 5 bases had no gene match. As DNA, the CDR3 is TGTGCCAGCAGCCCAGGGGGTTCATCACCCCTCCACTTT. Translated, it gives CASSPGGSSPLHF.

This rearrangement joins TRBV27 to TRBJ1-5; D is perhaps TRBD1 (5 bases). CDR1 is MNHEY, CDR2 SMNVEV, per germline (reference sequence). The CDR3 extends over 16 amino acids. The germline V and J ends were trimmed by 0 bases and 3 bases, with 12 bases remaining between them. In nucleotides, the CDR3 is TGTGCCAGCAGTTTATCGGAGCGCAGGGTCAATCAGCCCCAGCATTTT. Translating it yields CASSLSERRVNQPQHF.

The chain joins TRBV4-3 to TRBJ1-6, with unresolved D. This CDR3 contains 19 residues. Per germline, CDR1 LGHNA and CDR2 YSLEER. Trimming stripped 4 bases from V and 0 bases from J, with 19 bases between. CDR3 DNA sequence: TGCGCCAGCAGCCGCTTCTCTGAGACCGGACGCTCCTATAATTCACCCCTCCACTTT. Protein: CASSRFSETGRSYNSPLHF.

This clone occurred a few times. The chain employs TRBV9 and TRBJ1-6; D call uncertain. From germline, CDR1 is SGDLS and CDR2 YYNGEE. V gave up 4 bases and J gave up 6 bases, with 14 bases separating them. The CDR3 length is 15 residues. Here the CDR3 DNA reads TGTGCCAGCAGCAGAGAGGACGGAGCTAATTCACCCCTCCACTTT. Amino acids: CASSREDGANSPLHF.

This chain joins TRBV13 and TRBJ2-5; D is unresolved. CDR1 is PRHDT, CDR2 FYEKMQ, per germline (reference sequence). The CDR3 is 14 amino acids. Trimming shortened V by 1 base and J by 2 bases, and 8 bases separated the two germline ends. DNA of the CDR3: TGTGCCAGCAGCTTAGCCCAGGCTCAAGAGACCCAGTACTTC. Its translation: CASSLAQAQETQYF.

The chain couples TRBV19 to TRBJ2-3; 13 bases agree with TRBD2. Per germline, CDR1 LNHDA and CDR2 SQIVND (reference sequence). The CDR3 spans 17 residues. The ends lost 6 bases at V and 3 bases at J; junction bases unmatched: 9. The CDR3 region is CASSFLATSGRTDTQYF. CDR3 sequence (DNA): TGTGCCAGTAGCTTCCTTGCGACTAGCGGGAGGACAGATACGCAGTATTTT.

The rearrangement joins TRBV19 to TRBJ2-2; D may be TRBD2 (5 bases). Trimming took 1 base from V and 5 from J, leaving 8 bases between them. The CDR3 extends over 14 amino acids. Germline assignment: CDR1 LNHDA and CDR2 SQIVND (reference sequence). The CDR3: CASSIGRETGELFF. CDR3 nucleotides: TGTGCCAGTAGTATAGGAAGGGAGACCGGGGAGCTGTTTTTT.

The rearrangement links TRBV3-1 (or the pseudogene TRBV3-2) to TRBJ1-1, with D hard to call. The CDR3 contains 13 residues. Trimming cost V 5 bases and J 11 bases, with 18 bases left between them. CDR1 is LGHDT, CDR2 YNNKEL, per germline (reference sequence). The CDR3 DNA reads TGTGCCAGCAGCAGACTCAAGTTTGAGTCGGCTTTCTTT. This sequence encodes CASSRLKFESAFF.

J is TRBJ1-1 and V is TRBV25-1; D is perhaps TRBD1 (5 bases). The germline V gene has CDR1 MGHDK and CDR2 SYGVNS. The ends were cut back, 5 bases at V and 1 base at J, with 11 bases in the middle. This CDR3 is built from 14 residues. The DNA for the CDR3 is TGTGCCAGCAGTCACTTCGGGGGGAACACTGAAGCTTTCTTT. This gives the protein CASSHFGGNTEAFF.